These 31 T cell receptor beta chains were all obtained from the same sample, sequenced in a study of human T cells and chemical hapten exposure. TCRdb passed the RACE reads through MiXCR, listing each CDR3 protein once. Among 380,000 or so distinct CDR3 sequences listed, 4.5% to 7% were seen once. Time point given: pre-sensitization, week 0. Treatment indicated: therapeutic diphenylcyclopropenone sensitization with weekly scalp DPC. The sequences come from whole blood, collected in connection with sensitization to the hapten diphenylcyclopropenone (DPC). The receptors derive from a woman between 18 and 30 years old with alopecia areata. Some clones in this sample may be carry-over from other donors' samples.

In this sample, this clonotype turned up a few times. V is TRBV4-3 and J is TRBJ1-1, with TRBD1 as a possible D gene (5 bases). Germline loops: CDR1 LGHNA, CDR2 YSLEER. Trimming left V 1 base short and J 1 base short, with 10 bases between. CDR3 length: 15 residues. DNA of the CDR3: TGCGCCAGCAGCCAAGTGGCAGGGACGAACACTGAAGCTTTCTTT. Its protein product is CASSQVAGTNTEAFF.

This clonotype came up many times. Relative to the germline gene, one junction end is altered; a read error may explain this. The J gene is TRBJ1-5, the V gene TRBV5-3; the D gene is possibly TRBD1 (6 bases). TRBV5-3 is an ORF, and what it does is uncertain. The CDR3 has 17 residues. CDR3 amino acids: CARSLLQGKDSDQPQHF. In DNA form, the CDR3 reads TGTGCCAGAAGCTTACTACAGGGTAAGGATAGCGATCAGCCCCAGCATTTT.

V gene TRBV10-3 combines with J gene TRBJ1-5; no clear D gene. V was trimmed by 2 bases and J by 7 bases, leaving 9 bases between them. There are 13 residues in the CDR3. From germline, CDR1 is ENHRY and CDR2 SYGVKD. As DNA, the CDR3 is TGTGCCATCAGTGAGGGCAGTTTCCAGCCCCAGCATTTT. The encoded protein is CAISEGSFQPQHF.

The chain couples TRBV2 to TRBJ1-2, with a tentative D call TRBD1 (6 bases). Germline CDR1 and CDR2: SNHLY and FYNNEI. The CDR3 sequence is 13 residues long. V gave up 3 bases and J gave up 6 bases, with 11 bases separating them. CDR3 in amino acids: CASSDRDINGYTF. The CDR3 bases are TGTGCCAGCAGTGACCGGGACATAAATGGCTACACCTTC. The full variable domain, in which reference TRBV2 and TRBJ1-2 provide the parts outside the CDR3, is EPEVTQTPSHQVTQMGQEVILRCVPISNHLYFYWYRQILGQKVEFLVSFYNNEISEKSEIFDDQFSVERPDGSNFTLKIRSTKLEDSAMYFCASSDRDINGYTFGSGTRLTVV.

Ten or more counts support this clonotype. The chain employs TRBV10-3 and TRBJ1-1; TRBD1 matches at 7 bases. The CDR3 totals 13 residues. Germline assignment: CDR1 ENHRY and CDR2 SYGVKD. Trimming took 6 bases from V and 1 from J; bases not matched to a gene: 2. CDR3 coding DNA: TGTGCCATCAGGGGGACAGAGAACACTGAAGCTTTCTTT. This encodes CAIRGTENTEAFF.

The CDR3 region has the DNA TGTGCCAGCAGTGCCCCGGCCGAGGGCCGCTATGAGCAGTTCTTC. Its protein is CASSAPAEGRYEQFF. V gene TRBV6-1 combines with J gene TRBJ2-1, with a tentative D call TRBD2 (5 bases). The CDR3 sequence is 15 residues long. Trimming shortened V by 4 bases and J by 8 bases, and 18 bases separated the two germline ends. The germline V gene encodes CDR1 MNHNS and CDR2 SASEGT.

This clonotype was seen many times. The chain uses TRBV7-6 and TRBJ2-6; 10 positions agree with TRBD1. Germline CDR1 and CDR2: SGHVS and FNYEAQ. The CDR3 runs 16 residues. V gave up 3 bases and J gave up 2 bases; unmatched junction bases: 1. The CDR3: CASSLTGGAGANVLTF. CDR3 nucleotide sequence: TGTGCCAGCAGCTTGACAGGGGGCGCTGGGGCCAACGTCCTGACTTTC.

The table lists this clonotype with a few counts. The gene calls are TRBV4-3 and TRBJ1-3; the D gene is possibly TRBD1 (5 bases). V dropped 1 base and J dropped 4 bases, with 17 bases sitting between them. The CDR3 loop spans 17 amino acids. Germline loops: CDR1 LGHNA, CDR2 YSLEER. The CDR3 is CASSQGPRGPPGNTIYF. The CDR3 coding sequence is TGCGCCAGCAGCCAAGGCCCCCGGGGCCCGCCGGGAAACACCATATATTTT.

This chain links TRBV4-2 with TRBJ2-4, with TRBD1 matching 7 bases. CDR3 length: 17 residues. With V trimmed by 0 bases and J by 3 bases, 8 bases remained unmatched. Per germline, CDR1 LGHNA and CDR2 YNFKEQ. This CDR3 is CASSQDQARGNKNIQYF. The CDR3 DNA follows: TGTGCCAGCAGCCAAGATCAGGCCAGGGGGAACAAAAACATTCAGTACTTC.

The V gene is TRBV5-6, the J gene TRBJ2-3, with 7 bases matching TRBD2. The ends lost 0 bases at V and 0 bases at J; junction bases unmatched: 7. The CDR3 covers 17 residues. Per the germline V gene, CDR1 is SGHDT and CDR2 is YYEEEE. CDR3 protein: CASSLALGGISTDTQYF. CDR3 DNA: TGTGCCAGCAGCTTGGCCCTCGGGGGGATTAGCACAGATACGCAGTATTTT.

This clonotype has at least ten counts. The J gene is TRBJ2-3, the V gene TRBV7-3, with no clear D. With 5 bases removed from V and 6 bases from J, the gap between germline ends came to 12 bases. CDR1 and CDR2 (germline): SGHTA, FQGTGA. The CDR3 is 13 residues long. The CDR3 region is CASSDSAPDTQYF. The CDR3 DNA sequence: TGTGCCAGCAGCGACTCGGCCCCCGATACGCAGTATTTT. The entire variable domain, with the rest obtained from reference TRBV7-3 and TRBJ2-3, is as follows: GAGVSQTPSNKVTEKGKYVELRCDPISGHTALYWYRQSLGQGPEFLIYFQGTGAADDSGLPNDRFFAVRPEGSVSTLKIQRTERGDSAVYLCASSDSAPDTQYFGPGTRLTVL.

This clonotype was observed at least ten times. One junction end disagrees with the germline gene, perhaps due to a read error. The rearrangement links TRBV20-1 to TRBJ2-1; the match to TRBD2 covers 10 bases. From germline, CDR1 is DFQATT and CDR2 SNEGSKA (reference sequence). This CDR3 spans 12 amino acids. The CDR3 sequence is CSPSGGNNEQFF. The CDR3 region has the DNA TGCAGTCCTAGCGGGGGTAACAATGAGCAGTTCTTC.

This clonotype turned up a few times. The chain joins TRBV18 to TRBJ2-7; TRBD1 might be the D (6 bases). The CDR3 sequence is 17 residues long. Trimming took 3 bases from V and 5 from J, leaving 23 bases between them. Germline-derived CDR1 and CDR2 are KGHSH and LQKENI. CDR3 DNA: TGTGCCAGCTCACCTCCTCAACCCGGGCAGGGGAGCAACGAGCAGTACTTC. This codes for CASSPPQPGQGSNEQYF.

On this clonotype itself: A much more abundant neighbour one base away suggests this may be a read error. The chain couples TRBV7-2 to TRBJ1-2; no reliable D call. This CDR3 contains 16 residues. Germline V gene data show CDR1 as SGHTA and CDR2 as FQGNSA. The CDR3 spells CASSLGAGGVDYGYAF. The CDR3 coding sequence is TGTGCCAGCAGCTTAGGGGCGGGAGGCGTCGACTATGGCTACGCCTTC.

This clonotype occurred a few times. The gene calls are TRBV6-5 and TRBJ2-7; TRBD1 or TRBD2 may be the D gene (5 bases each). CDR3 length equals 14 residues. With 5 bases removed from V and 3 bases from J, the gap between germline ends came to 14 bases. Germline CDR1 and CDR2: MNHEY and SVGAGI. The CDR3 DNA is TGTGCCAGCAGTCTCCGGGACGGCCTCTACGAGCAGTACTTC. Translated, it gives CASSLRDGLYEQYF.

The chain couples TRBV7-2 to TRBJ1-2; 9 positions match TRBD1. The CDR3 extends over 14 amino acids. The V segment lost 5 bases and the J segment 8 bases; nucleotides outside the gene matches: 9. Germline V gene sequence: CDR1 SGHTA, CDR2 FQGNSA. The CDR3 is CASSLDRGARGYTF. CDR3 DNA: TGTGCCAGCAGCCTAGACAGGGGGGCTCGAGGCTACACCTTC. Variable domain in full (rest from reference TRBV7-2 and TRBJ1-2): GAGVSQSPSNKVTEKGKDVELRCDPISGHTALYWYRQSLGQGLEFLIYFQGNSAPDKSGLPSDRFSAERTGGSVSTLTIQRTQQEDSAVYLCASSLDRGARGYTFGSGTRLTVV.

The rearrangement joins TRBV28 to TRBJ1-4; no clear D gene. The CDR3 is made up of 12 amino acids. Per germline, CDR1 MDHEN and CDR2 SYDVKM. Trimming shortened V by 6 bases and J by 8 bases, and 10 bases separated the two germline ends. The CDR3 DNA follows: TGTGCCAGCAGAGTACAAAGGGAAAAACTGTTTTTT. Its translation: CASRVQREKLFF.

The table lists this clonotype with a few counts. The chain couples TRBV9 to TRBJ2-1; 8 bases match TRBD1. The CDR3 consists of 15 residues. The V gene end was trimmed by 7 bases and the J gene end by 1 base; junction bases not matched to a gene: 7. Germline CDR1 and CDR2: SGDLS and YYNGEE. CDR3 DNA sequence: TGTGCCAGCTCCATAGACAGGGGTTCCTACAATGAGCAGTTCTTC. This translates into CASSIDRGSYNEQFF.

This clonotype came up a few times. The chain recombines TRBV28 with TRBJ2-3; D remains unclear. The CDR3 length is 14 residues. Per the germline V gene, CDR1 is MDHEN and CDR2 is SYDVKM. Deletions cut 5 bases from V and 2 bases from J, with 11 bases between. The CDR3 DNA reads TGTGCCAGCAGTACTCATAGAAACACAGATACGCAGTATTTT. This codes for CASSTHRNTDTQYF.

This clonotype occurred a few times. V is TRBV6-5 and J is TRBJ1-2; weak D call: TRBD1 (5 bases). The CDR3 length is 14 residues. The V gene's germline CDR1 is MNHEY and CDR2 SVGAGI. Trimming pared 6 bases from V and 2 bases from J, leaving 13 bases between. The CDR3 loop is CASSPVGGNYGYTF. Written as DNA, the CDR3 is TGTGCCAGCAGCCCGGTGGGGGGGAACTATGGCTACACCTTC.

This clonotype was detected a few times. The rearrangement links TRBV2 to TRBJ1-4, with TRBD1 as a possible D gene (6 bases). CDR1 is SNHLY, CDR2 FYNNEI, per germline. The length of the CDR3 is 15 residues. V lost 4 bases to trimming and J lost 1 base, with 10 bases between them. The chain's CDR3 is CASSAQGQTNEKLFF. DNA for the CDR3: TGTGCCAGCAGTGCTCAGGGGCAAACTAATGAAAAACTGTTTTTT.

This clonotype has only a few counts. The rearrangement links TRBV15 to TRBJ2-5; 9 bases are shared with TRBD1. J was trimmed by 3 bases and V by 6 bases; bases with no gene match: 2. This CDR3 is built from 13 residues. The germline V gene has CDR1 LNHNV and CDR2 YYDKDF (reference sequence). The CDR3 spells CATRGTGKETQYF. The CDR3 DNA reads TGTGCCACCAGGGGGACAGGGAAAGAGACCCAGTACTTC.

This clonotype was detected only a few times. The genes are TRBV28 and TRBJ2-3; no clear D. Germline values: CDR1 MDHEN, CDR2 SYDVKM. This CDR3 has 15 amino acids. V shed 5 bases and J shed 2 bases, with 14 bases lying between them. The CDR3 loop is CASSPSGANTDTQYF. CDR3 coding DNA: TGTGCCAGCAGTCCGTCGGGCGCAAACACAGATACGCAGTATTTT.

In this sample, this clonotype turned up a few times. The V and J genes are TRBV18 and TRBJ1-2; D is uncertain. There are 15 residues in the CDR3. The V end was cut by 4 bases, the J end by 2 bases, with 14 bases between. Germline V gene sequence: CDR1 KGHSH, CDR2 LQKENI. CDR3: CASSLDLKGNYGYTF. CDR3 nucleotide sequence: TGTGCCAGCTCACTGGACCTAAAAGGCAACTATGGCTACACCTTC.

This chain connects TRBV18 to TRBJ1-6; the D gene is possibly TRBD1 (5 bases). The germline gives CDR1 KGHSH, CDR2 LQKENI. The CDR3 has 15 amino acids. V lost 2 bases to trimming and J lost 7 bases, with 12 bases between them. CDR3 DNA: TGTGCCAGCTCACCATCCTCCCGGGACAATTCACCCCTCCACTTT. It yields the protein CASSPSSRDNSPLHF. Full variable domain (remainder filled in from reference TRBV18 and TRBJ1-6): NAGVMQNPRHLVRRRGQEARLRCSPMKGHSHVYWYRQLPEEGLKFMVYLQKENIIDESGMPKERFSAEFPKEGPSILRIQQVVRGDSAAYFCASSPSSRDNSPLHFGNGTRLTVT.

This clonotype was counted a few times. The chain joins TRBV2 to TRBJ1-2, with 10 bases lining up with TRBD1. Germline loops: CDR1 SNHLY, CDR2 FYNNEI. CDR3 length equals 15 residues. Trimming at V came to 7 bases and at J to 4 bases, leaving 9 bases not matched to a gene. The CDR3 region is CASIPRRDRGYGYTF. In nucleotides, the CDR3 is TGTGCCAGCATTCCCCGCCGGGACAGGGGCTATGGCTACACCTTC.

This clonotype came up a few times. In nucleotides, the CDR3 is TGCAGTGCTAGAGGGTACAGGAGCTCCTATAATTCACCCCTCCACTTT. Protein sequence: CSARGYRSSYNSPLHF. V gene TRBV20-1 combines with J gene TRBJ1-6; the D gene is possibly TRBD1 (5 bases). The germline V gene has CDR1 DFQATT and CDR2 SNEGSKA (reference sequence). The CDR3 spans 16 residues. Trimming left V 1 base short and J 0 bases short, with 10 bases between.

This chain connects TRBV28 to TRBJ1-2, with 9 bases that match TRBD1. Germline CDR1 reads MDHEN; CDR2 reads SYDVKM. Trimming at V came to 6 bases and at J to 5 bases, leaving 7 bases not matched to a gene. The CDR3 is made up of 14 amino acids. CDR3 amino acids: CASRSGQGRYGYTF. The CDR3 DNA sequence: TGTGCCAGCAGGTCCGGACAGGGGAGGTATGGCTACACCTTC.

The J gene is TRBJ2-3, the V gene TRBV10-3; D remains unclear. Trimming took 3 bases from V and 2 from J, leaving 3 bases between them. This CDR3 contains 12 residues. Germline V gene lookup returns CDR1 ENHRY and CDR2 SYGVKD. CDR3 bases: TGTGCCATCAGTGACAACACAGATACGCAGTATTTT. It is translated as CAISDNTDTQYF.

This chain uses TRBV9 with TRBJ2-1; D possibly matches TRBD1 or TRBD2 (5 bases each). V was trimmed by 0 bases and J by 8 bases, leaving 12 bases between them. This CDR3 is built from 14 residues. From germline, CDR1 is SGDLS and CDR2 YYNGEE. This chain's CDR3 is CASSVDPRGDEQFF. CDR3 in DNA: TGTGCCAGCAGCGTAGACCCCCGGGGCGATGAGCAGTTCTTC.

The sample holds a few counts of this clonotype. A read error is possible here, since a much larger clone lies one base away. The chain has TRBV6-2 or TRBV6-3 and TRBJ2-7; 8 nucleotides line up with TRBD1. CDR1 and CDR2 (germline): MNHEY, SVGEGT. CDR3 length: 13 residues. J lost 4 bases, V lost 6 bases, and 5 bases had no gene match. The CDR3 spells CASSPRTGYEQYF. The CDR3 coding sequence is TGTGCCAGCAGCCCACGGACAGGGTACGAGCAGTACTTC.